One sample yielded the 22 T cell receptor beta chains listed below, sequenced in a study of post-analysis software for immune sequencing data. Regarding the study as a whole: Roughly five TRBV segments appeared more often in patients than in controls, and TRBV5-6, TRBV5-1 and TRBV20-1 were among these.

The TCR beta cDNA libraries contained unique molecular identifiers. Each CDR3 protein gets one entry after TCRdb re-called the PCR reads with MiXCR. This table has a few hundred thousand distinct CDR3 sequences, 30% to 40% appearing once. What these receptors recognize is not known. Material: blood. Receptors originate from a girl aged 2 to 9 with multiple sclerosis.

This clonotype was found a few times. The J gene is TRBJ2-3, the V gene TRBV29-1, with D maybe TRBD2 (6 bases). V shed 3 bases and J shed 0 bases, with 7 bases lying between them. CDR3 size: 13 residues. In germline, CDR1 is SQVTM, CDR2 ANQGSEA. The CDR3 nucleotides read TGCAGCGTTGACGCGGGAAGCACAGATACGCAGTATTTT. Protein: CSVDAGSTDTQYF.

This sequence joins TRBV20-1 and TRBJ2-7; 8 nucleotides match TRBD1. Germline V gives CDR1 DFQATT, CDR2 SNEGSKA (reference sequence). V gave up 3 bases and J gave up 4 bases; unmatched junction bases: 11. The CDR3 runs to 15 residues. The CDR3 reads CSASLIQGASYEQYF. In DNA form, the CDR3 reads TGCAGTGCTAGCCTGATCCAGGGGGCATCATACGAGCAGTACTTC.

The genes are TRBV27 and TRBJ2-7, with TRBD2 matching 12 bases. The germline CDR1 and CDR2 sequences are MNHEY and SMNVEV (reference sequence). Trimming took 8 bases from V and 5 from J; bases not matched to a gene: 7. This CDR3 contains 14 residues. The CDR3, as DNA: TGTGCCAGCCATCTAGCGGGAGGGCCCCACGAGCAGTACTTC. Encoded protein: CASHLAGGPHEQYF.

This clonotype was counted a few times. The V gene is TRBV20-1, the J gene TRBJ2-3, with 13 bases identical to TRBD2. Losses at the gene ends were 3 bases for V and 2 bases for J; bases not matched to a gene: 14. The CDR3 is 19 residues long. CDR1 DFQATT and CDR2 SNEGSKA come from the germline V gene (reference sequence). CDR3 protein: CSASPSLAGGPRSTDTQYF. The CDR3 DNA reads TGCAGTGCTAGCCCCTCACTAGCGGGAGGGCCCAGGTCCACAGATACGCAGTATTTT.

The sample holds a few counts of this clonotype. The DNA of the CDR3 is TGTGCCAGCAGCCCGAAAGTGAGCGCAGATACGCAGTATTTT. It encodes CASSPKVSADTQYF. This chain uses TRBV11-2 with TRBJ2-3; no definite D call. The CDR3 contains 14 residues. V shed 5 bases and J shed 4 bases, with 13 bases lying between them. Germline V gene lookup returns CDR1 SGHAT and CDR2 FQNNGV.

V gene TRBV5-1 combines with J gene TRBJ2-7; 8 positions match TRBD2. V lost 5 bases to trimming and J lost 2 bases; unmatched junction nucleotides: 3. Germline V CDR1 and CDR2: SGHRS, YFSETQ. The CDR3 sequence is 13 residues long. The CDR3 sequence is CASRREDTYEQYF. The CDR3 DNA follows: TGCGCCAGCAGGCGGGAGGATACCTACGAGCAGTACTTC.

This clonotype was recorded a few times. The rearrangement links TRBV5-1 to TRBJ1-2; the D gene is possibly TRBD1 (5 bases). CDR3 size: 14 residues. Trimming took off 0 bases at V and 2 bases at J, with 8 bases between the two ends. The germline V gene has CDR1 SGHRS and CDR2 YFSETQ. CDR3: CASSLDRRNYGYTF. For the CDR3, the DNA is TGCGCCAGCAGCTTGGACAGGCGAAACTATGGCTACACCTTC.

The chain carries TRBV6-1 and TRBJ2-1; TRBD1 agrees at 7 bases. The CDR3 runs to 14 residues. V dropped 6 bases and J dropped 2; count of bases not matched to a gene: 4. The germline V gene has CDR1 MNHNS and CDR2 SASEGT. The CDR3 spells CASRETGTYNEQFF. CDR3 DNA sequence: TGTGCCAGCAGGGAGACAGGGACCTACAATGAGCAGTTCTTC.

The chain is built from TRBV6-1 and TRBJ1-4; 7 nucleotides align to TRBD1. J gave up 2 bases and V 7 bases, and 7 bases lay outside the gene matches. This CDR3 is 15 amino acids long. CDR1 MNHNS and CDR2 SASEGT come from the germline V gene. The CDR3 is CASIRMTGTNEKLFF. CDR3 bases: TGTGCCAGCATCCGGATGACAGGGACTAATGAAAAACTGTTTTTT.

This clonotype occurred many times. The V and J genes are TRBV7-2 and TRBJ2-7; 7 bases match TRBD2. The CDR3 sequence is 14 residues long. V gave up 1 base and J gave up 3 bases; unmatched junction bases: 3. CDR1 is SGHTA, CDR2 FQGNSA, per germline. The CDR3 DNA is TGTGCCAGCAGCTTAGGCCTAGCGGTCTACGAGCAGTACTTC. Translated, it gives CASSLGLAVYEQYF.

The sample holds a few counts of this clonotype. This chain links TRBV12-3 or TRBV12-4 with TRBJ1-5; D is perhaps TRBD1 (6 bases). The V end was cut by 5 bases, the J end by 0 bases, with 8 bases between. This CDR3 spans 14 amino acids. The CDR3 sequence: CASSADSSNQPQHF. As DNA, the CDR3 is TGTGCCAGCAGTGCGGACAGTAGCAATCAGCCCCAGCATTTT.

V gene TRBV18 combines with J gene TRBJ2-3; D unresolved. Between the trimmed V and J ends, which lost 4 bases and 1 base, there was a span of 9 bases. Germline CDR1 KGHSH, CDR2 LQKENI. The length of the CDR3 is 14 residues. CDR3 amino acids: CASSQTSRTDTQYF. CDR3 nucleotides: TGTGCCAGCTCACAGACATCGCGCACAGATACGCAGTATTTT.

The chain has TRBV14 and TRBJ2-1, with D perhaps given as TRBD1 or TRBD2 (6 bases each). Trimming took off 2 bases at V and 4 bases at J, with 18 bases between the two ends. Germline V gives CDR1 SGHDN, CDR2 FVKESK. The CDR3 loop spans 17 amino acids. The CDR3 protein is CASSQMEGGMVYNEQFF. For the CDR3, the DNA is TGTGCCAGCAGCCAAATGGAGGGGGGTATGGTGTACAATGAGCAGTTCTTC.

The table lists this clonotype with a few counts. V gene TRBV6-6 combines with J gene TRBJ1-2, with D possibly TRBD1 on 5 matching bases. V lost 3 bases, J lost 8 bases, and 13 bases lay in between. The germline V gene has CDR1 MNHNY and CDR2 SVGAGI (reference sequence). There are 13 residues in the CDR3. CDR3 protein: CASSYLGVGGYTF. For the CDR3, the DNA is TGTGCCAGCAGTTATTTAGGGGTGGGCGGCTACACCTTC.

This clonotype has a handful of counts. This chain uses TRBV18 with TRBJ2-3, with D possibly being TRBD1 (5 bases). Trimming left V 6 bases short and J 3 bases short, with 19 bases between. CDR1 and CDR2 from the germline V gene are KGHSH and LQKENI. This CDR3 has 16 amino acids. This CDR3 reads CASSLQDSLSTDTQYF. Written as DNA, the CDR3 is TGTGCCAGCTCTCTACAAGACAGTCTTTCTACAGATACGCAGTATTTT.

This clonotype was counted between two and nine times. CDR3 DNA sequence: TGTGCCAGCACCAAGTACAGGTCCTCACAGTTCGAGCAGTACTTC. Translated: CASTKYRSSQFEQYF. The chain recombines TRBV7-2 with TRBJ2-7, with D perhaps TRBD1 (5 bases). V shed 7 bases and J shed 6 bases, with 22 bases lying between them. Germline CDR1 is SGHTA and CDR2 is FQGNSA. The CDR3 is 15 residues long.

The CDR3 here is CASSPQSTEAFF. The CDR3 DNA sequence: TGTGCCAGCTCACCACAATCGACTGAAGCTTTCTTT. The chain combines TRBV18 with TRBJ1-1; D gene unclear. V lost 1 base to trimming and J lost 5 bases, with 5 bases between them. In germline, CDR1 is KGHSH, CDR2 LQKENI. The CDR3 is 12 amino acids.

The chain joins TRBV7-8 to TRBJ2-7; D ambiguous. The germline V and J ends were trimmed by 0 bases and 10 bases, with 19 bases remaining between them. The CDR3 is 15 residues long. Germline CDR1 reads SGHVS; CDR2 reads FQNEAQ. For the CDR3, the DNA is TGTGCCAGCAGCTTAGCAGGGAAGGCGATCTCCACCCAGTACTTC. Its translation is CASSLAGKAISTQYF.

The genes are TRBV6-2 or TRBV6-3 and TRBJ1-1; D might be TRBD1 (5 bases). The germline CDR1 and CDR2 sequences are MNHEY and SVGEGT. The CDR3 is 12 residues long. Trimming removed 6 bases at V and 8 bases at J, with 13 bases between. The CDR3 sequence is CASRPTGGEAFF. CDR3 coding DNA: TGTGCCAGCAGGCCTACAGGAGGGGAAGCTTTCTTT.

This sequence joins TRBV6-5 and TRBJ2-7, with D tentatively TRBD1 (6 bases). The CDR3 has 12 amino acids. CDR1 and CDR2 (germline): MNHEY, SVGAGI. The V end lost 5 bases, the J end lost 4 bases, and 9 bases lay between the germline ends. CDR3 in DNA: TGTGCCAGCAGTGCGGACAGATACGAGCAGTACTTC. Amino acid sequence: CASSADRYEQYF.

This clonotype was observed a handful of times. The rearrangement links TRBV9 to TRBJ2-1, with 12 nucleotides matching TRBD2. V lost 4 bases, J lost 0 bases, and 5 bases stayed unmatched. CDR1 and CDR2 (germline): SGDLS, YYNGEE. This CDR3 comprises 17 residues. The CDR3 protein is CASSPSTSGSSYNEQFF. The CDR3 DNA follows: TGTGCCAGCAGCCCTTCGACTAGCGGGAGCTCCTACAATGAGCAGTTCTTC.

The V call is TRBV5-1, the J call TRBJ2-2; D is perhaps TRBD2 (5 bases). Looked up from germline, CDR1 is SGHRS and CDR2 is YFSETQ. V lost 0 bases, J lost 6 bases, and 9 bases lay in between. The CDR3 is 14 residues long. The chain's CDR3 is CASSLGGSAGELFF. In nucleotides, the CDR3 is TGCGCCAGCAGCTTGGGAGGGTCCGCCGGGGAGCTGTTTTTT. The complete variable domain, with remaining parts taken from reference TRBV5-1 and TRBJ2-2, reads KAGVTQTPRYLIKTRGQQVTLSCSPISGHRSVSWYQQTPGQGLQFLFEYFSETQRNKGNFPGRFSGRQFSNSRSEMNVSTLELGDSALYLCASSLGGSAGELFFGEGSRLTVL.